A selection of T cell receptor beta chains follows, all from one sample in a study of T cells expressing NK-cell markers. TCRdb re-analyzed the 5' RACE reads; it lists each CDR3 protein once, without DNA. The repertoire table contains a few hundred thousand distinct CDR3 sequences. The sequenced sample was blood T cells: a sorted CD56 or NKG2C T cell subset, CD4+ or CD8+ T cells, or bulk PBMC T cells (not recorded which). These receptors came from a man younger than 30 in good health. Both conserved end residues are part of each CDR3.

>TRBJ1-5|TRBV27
CASRGGNQPQHF
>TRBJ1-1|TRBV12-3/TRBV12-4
CASRRRGGTEAFF
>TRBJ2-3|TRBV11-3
CASSFMTSGNTDTQYF
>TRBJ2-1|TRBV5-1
CASSLLTGTYNEQFF
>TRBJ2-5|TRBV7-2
CASSISGTRVETQYF
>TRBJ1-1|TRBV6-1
CASTINSRGAEAFF
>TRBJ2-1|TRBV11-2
CASSLVGRSTREQFF
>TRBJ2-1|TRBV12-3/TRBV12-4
CASSLALAGNSYNEQFF
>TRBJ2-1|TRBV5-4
CASSRGTGKYNEQFF
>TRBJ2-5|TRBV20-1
CSATAGQILQETQYF
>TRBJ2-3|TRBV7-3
CASSLTSSSIDTQYF
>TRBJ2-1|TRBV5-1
CASSLSTSGNNEQFF
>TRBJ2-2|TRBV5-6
CASSVGQVNTGELFF
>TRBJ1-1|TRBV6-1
CASRIQGGGYVAFF
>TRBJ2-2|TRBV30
CAWIGTSGRYRNTGELFF
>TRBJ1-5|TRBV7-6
CASSLGTGGGQPQHF
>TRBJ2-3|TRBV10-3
CAISEWADTQYF
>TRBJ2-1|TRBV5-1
CASSLGLTSGSKDEQFF
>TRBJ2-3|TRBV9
CASSAVRGDTDTQYF
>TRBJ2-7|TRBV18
CTSSPAADSGRFWEQYF
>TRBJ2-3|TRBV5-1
CASSKTGQQPDTQYF
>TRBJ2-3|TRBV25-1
CASTPTGILREGHPQYF
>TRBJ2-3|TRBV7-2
CASSRPAGGSDTQYF
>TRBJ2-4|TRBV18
CASSLQRDIQYF
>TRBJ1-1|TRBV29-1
CSARRGGTEAFF
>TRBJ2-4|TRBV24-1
CATSIGGDRKNIQYF
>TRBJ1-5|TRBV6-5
CASSVGQGRQPQHF
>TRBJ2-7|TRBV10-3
CAISGQDRSYEQYF
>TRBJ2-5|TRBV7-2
CASSDRGLETQYF